This TCR beta chain derives from a study of blood T cells in healthy people across ages. The CDR3 runs 17 residues. V lost 4 bases to trimming and J lost 4 bases; unmatched junction nucleotides: 10. Germline CDR1 SGHRS, CDR2 YFSETQ. The second PCR ran roughly 6 to 11 cycles with a sample-barcoded 5' primer and J-beta primers. One entry per CDR3 protein results from TCRdb running MiXCR on the 5' RACE reads. This sample yields around 1,800,000 distinct CDR3 sequences, of which around 42% are seen a single time; more than 20% belongs to the top ten. In this sample, this clonotype turned up a few times. Antigen: not known. Study-level points and caveats: Naive CD4+ cells and diversity were both higher in long-lived donors than in aged donors.

The sequenced sample was blood. The chain couples TRBV5-1 to TRBJ2-3; the match to TRBD2 covers 12 bases. The source of this sequence is a human donor in good health. CDR3 in DNA: TGCGCCAGCAGCATCGGGACTAGCGGGTTCGCCGCAGATACGCAGTATTTT. Translated: CASSIGTSGFAADTQYF.